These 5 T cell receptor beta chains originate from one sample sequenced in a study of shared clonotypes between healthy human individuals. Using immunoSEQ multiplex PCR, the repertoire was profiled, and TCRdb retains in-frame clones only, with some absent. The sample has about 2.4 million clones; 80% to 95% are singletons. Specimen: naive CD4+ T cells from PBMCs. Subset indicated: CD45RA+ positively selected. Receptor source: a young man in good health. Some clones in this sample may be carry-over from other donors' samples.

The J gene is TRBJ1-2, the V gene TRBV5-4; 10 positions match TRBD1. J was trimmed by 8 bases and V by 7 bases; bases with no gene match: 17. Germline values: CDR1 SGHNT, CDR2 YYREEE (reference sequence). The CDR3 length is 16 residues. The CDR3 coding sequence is TGTGCCAGCGCGGATAGGAATAGACAGGGGGCCGGCGGCTACACCTTC. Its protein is CASADRNRQGAGGYTF.

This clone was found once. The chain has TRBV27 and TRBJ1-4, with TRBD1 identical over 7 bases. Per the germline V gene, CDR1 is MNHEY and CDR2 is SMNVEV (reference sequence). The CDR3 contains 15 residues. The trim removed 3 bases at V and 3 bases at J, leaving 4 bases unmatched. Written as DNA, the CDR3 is TGTGCCAGCAGTTTGGCCGGGACAGCTAATGAAAAACTGTTTTTT. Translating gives CASSLAGTANEKLFF. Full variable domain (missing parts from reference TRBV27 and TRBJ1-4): EAQVTQNPRYLITVTGKKLTVTCSQNMNHEYMSWYRQDPGLGLRQIYYSMNVEVTDKGDVPEGYKVSRKEKRNFPLILESPSPNQTSLYFCASSLAGTANEKLFFGSGTQLSVL.

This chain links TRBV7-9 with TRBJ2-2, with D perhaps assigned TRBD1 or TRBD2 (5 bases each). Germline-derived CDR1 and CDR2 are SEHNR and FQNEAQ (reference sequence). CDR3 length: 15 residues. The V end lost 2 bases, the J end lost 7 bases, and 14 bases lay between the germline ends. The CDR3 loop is CASSLSGKRDGELFF. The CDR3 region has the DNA TGTGCCAGCAGCTTATCAGGGAAGAGGGACGGGGAGCTGTTTTTT.

The CDR3 reads CASSRLAETGYNEQFF. Written as DNA, the CDR3 is TGTGCCAGCAGCCGACTAGCGGAGACGGGGTACAATGAGCAGTTCTTC. The chain recombines TRBV5-4 with TRBJ2-1; 9 bases line up with TRBD2. The CDR3 has 16 residues. Germline CDR1 SGHNT, CDR2 YYREEE (reference sequence). Unmatched junction bases numbered 9, after V lost 4 bases and J lost 4 bases. Filled out from reference TRBV5-4 and TRBJ2-1, the complete variable domain reads ETGVTQSPTHLIKTRGQQVTLRCSSQSGHNTVSWYQQALGQGPQFIFQYYREEENGRGNFPPRFSGLQFPNYSSELNVNALELDDSALYLCASSRLAETGYNEQFFGPGTRLTVL.

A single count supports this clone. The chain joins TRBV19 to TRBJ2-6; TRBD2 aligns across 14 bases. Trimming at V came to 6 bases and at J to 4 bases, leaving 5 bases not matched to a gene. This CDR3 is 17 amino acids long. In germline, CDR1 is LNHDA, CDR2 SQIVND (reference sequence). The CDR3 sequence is CASRRTSGGLGANVLTF. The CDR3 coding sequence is TGTGCCAGTAGGAGGACTAGCGGGGGGCTCGGGGCCAACGTCCTGACTTTC.